What follows are 3 T cell receptor beta chains derived from one specimen sequenced in a study of cytomegalovirus exposure and HLA in healthy donors. In the PCR, 60 Vbeta and 13 Jbeta primers were used. Profiling relied on immunoSEQ multiplex PCR, and the TCRdb table lists in-frame clones only, not all of them. Of over 70,000 clones listed, less than 80% are singletons. Input material: PBMCs. These TCRs come from a woman aged 45-60 years in good health and CMV-seropositive.

The sample holds one count of this clone. V gene TRBV6-7 combines with J gene TRBJ1-6; D not certain. TRBV6-7 is recorded as an ORF, its role being uncertain. Trimming took 6 bases from V and 0 from J, leaving 9 bases between them. The CDR3 covers 15 residues. CDR3: CASSPPGSYNSPLHF. In DNA, the CDR3 is TGTGCCAGCAGCCCCCCCGGCTCCTATAATTCACCCCTCCACTTT.

The rearrangement uses TRBV30 and TRBJ2-7; D gene ambiguous. Germline V gene lookup returns CDR1 GTSNPN and CDR2 SVGIG (reference sequence). With 0 bases removed from V and 7 bases from J, the gap between germline ends came to 10 bases. This CDR3 is built from 12 residues. CDR3 region: CAWSVRVGEQYF. The CDR3 coding sequence is TGTGCCTGGAGTGTCCGGGTCGGGGAGCAGTACTTC.

This clone is medium-sized (0.01 to 0.1%) in the sample. The same CDR3 is also encoded by other DNA sequences in this sample. This rearrangement joins TRBV4-1 to TRBJ2-5; D is possibly TRBD1 (6 bases). There are 15 residues in the CDR3. CDR1 is MGHRA, CDR2 YSYEKL, per germline. V lost 4 bases and J lost 5, with 17 bases in between. The CDR3 DNA reads as TGCGCCAGCAGCCCGGAGGACAGTCCACGGGAGACCCAGTACTTC. Amino acid sequence: CASSPEDSPRETQYF.